Following are 2 T cell receptor beta chains from one sample sequenced in a study of cytomegalovirus exposure and HLA in healthy donors. Primers included in the PCR were 60 Vbeta and 13 Jbeta primers. This table comes from immunoSEQ multiplex PCR, and its TCRdb copy is limited to in-frame clones, with some not included. The data show about 200,000 clones, roughly four fifths seen once. Sequencing used PBMCs. These receptors all stem from a boy aged 2-9 years in good health and CMV-seronegative.

The gene calls are TRBV2 and TRBJ2-7, with D uncertain. The V and J ends lost 7 bases and 0 bases respectively, with 19 bases between them. Germline V gene sequence: CDR1 SNHLY, CDR2 FYNNEI. This CDR3 comprises 16 residues. The CDR3: CASTFKVLVRSYEQYF. CDR3 coding DNA: TGTGCCAGCACCTTCAAGGTGCTAGTCCGCTCCTACGAGCAGTACTTC.

The chain employs TRBV4-2 and TRBJ1-4; D ambiguous. Germline CDR1 is LGHNA and CDR2 is YNFKEQ. V dropped 4 bases and J dropped 4 bases, with 10 bases sitting between them. The CDR3 spans 14 residues. CDR3 in DNA: TGTGCCAGCAGCCCCCCAGCGGGTAATGAAAAACTGTTTTTT. This translates into CASSPPAGNEKLFF.